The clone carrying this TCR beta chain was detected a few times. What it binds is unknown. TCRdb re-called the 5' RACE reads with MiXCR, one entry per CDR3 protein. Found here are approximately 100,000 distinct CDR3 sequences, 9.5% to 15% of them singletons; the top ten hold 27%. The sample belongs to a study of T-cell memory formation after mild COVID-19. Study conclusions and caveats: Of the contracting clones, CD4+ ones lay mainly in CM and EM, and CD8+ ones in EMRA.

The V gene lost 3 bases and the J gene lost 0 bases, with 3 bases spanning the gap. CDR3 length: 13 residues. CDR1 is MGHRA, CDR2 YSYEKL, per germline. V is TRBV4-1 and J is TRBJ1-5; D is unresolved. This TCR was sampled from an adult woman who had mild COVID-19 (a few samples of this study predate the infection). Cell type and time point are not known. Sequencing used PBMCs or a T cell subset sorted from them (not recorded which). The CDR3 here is CASSQNSNQPQHF. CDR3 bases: TGCGCCAGCAGCCAGAATAGCAATCAGCCCCAGCATTTT.